Each of the 9 T cell receptor beta chains below was sequenced from the same sample in a study of T cell repertoires in cytomegalovirus infection. Their antigens remain unidentified. TCRdb passed the reads through MiXCR, listing each CDR3 protein once. The repertoire consists of roughly 280,000 distinct CDR3 sequences, with roughly 21% occurring once and the leading ten covering approximately 19%. Sample: cultured PBMCs, taken from culture after CMV antigen stimulation. These receptor sequences come from a human donor in good health (CMV status not recorded). Some clones in this sample may be carry-over from other donors' samples.

With respect to this clonotype: A much larger clone sits a single nucleotide away, making a read error possible. The chain is built from TRBV12-3 or TRBV12-4 and TRBJ2-1; 7 nucleotides align to TRBD2. This CDR3 comprises 16 residues. For the CDR3, the DNA is TGTGCCAGCAGTTCCATGGTTGCGGGAGACCACAATGAGCAGATCTTC. Its protein is CASSSMVAGDHNEQIF.

This clonotype was seen many times. J is TRBJ2-7 and V is TRBV12-3 or TRBV12-4; 14 positions agree with TRBD2. The CDR3 has 14 residues. Losses at the gene ends were 5 bases for V and 6 bases for J; bases not matched to a gene: 3. This CDR3 reads CASSMTSGRGEQYF. CDR3 nucleotides: TGTGCCAGCAGTATGACTAGCGGGAGGGGCGAGCAGTACTTC.

The sample holds many counts of this clonotype. The chain uses TRBV7-2 and TRBJ1-4, with 9 nucleotides matching TRBD1. The trim removed 6 bases at V and 4 bases at J, leaving 6 bases unmatched. Germline V gene data show CDR1 as SGHTA and CDR2 as FQGNSA. The CDR3 consists of 15 residues. As DNA, the CDR3 is TGTGCCAGCAGTATCGGGGACAGGGATAATGAAAAACTGTTTTTT. Translating it yields CASSIGDRDNEKLFF.

This clonotype was found a few times. The gene calls are TRBV6-2 or TRBV6-3 and TRBJ2-1; 8 bases are shared with TRBD2. This CDR3 has 17 residues. Germline CDR1 is MNHEY and CDR2 is SVGEGT. J gave up 5 bases and V 5 bases, and 14 bases lay outside the gene matches. The CDR3, as DNA: TGTGCCAGCAGTCCCCATACTCTAGCGGGTGGCCACAATGAGCAGTTCTTC. Translation: CASSPHTLAGGHNEQFF.

This clonotype was counted a few times. The chain has TRBV4-3 and TRBJ2-7; 8 nucleotides match TRBD2. Germline trimming cut 0 bases from V and 5 bases from J; bases unmatched to any gene: 6. Germline CDR1 and CDR2: LGHNA and YSLEER. The CDR3 is made up of 15 amino acids. The chain's CDR3 is CASSQEVSGSDEQYV. The CDR3, as DNA: TGCGCCAGCAGCCAAGAGGTCAGCGGGAGCGACGAGCAGTACGTC.

This clonotype turned up a few times. This sequence joins TRBV7-2 and TRBJ2-7; D call uncertain. In germline, CDR1 is SGHTA, CDR2 FQGNSA. Trimming shortened V by 3 bases and J by 2 bases, and 14 bases separated the two germline ends. The CDR3 is 15 amino acids. The CDR3 sequence: CASSFGPDRTYEQYF. The CDR3 DNA reads TGTGCCAGCAGCTTTGGTCCCGACCGAACCTACGAGCAGTACTTC.

The chain is built from TRBV4-1 and TRBJ1-4; no reliable D call. CDR1 is MGHRA and CDR2 is YSYEKL in the germline V gene. The CDR3 is made up of 16 amino acids. Trimming cost V 3 bases and J 4 bases, with 15 bases left between them. This CDR3 reads CASSQYVRQVNEKLFF. The CDR3 DNA sequence: TGCGCCAGCAGCCAGTACGTTCGGCAAGTTAATGAAAAACTGTTTTTT.

This clonotype was observed at least ten times. The chain couples TRBV7-6 to TRBJ2-5; either TRBD1 or TRBD2 may supply D (5 bases each). Trimming removed 6 bases at V and 5 bases at J, with 13 bases between. This CDR3 contains 13 residues. Germline V gene lookup returns CDR1 SGHVS and CDR2 FNYEAQ. The DNA for the CDR3 is TGTGCCAGCAGTCAACTAGGGACGGAGACCCAGTACTTC. This encodes CASSQLGTETQYF.

The rearrangement links TRBV6-4 to TRBJ1-1; D gene unclear. CDR3 size: 13 residues. Trimming stripped 5 bases from V and 8 bases from J, with 15 bases between. CDR1 MRHNA and CDR2 SNTAGT come from the germline V gene. In nucleotides, the CDR3 is TGTGCCAGCAGTAGTGATGAGGGTGCCGAAGCTTTCTTT. Translation: CASSSDEGAEAFF.